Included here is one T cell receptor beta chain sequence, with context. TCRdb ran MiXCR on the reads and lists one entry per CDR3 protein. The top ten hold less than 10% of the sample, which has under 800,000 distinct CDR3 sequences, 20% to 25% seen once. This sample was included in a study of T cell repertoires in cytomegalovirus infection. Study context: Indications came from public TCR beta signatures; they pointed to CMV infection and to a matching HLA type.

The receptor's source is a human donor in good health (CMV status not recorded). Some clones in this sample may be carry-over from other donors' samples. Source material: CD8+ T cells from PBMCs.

CDR3 DNA: TGCGCCAGCAGCCAAGATGGGGGTCGGGATGAGCAGTTCTTC. Translation: CASSQDGGRDEQFF. This chain uses TRBV4-1 with TRBJ2-1; D possibly uses TRBD1 or TRBD2 (5 bases each). Between the trimmed V and J ends, which lost 0 bases and 8 bases, there was a span of 11 bases. The CDR3 has 14 amino acids. Germline lookup yields CDR1 MGHRA and CDR2 YSYEKL.